The 30 T cell receptor beta chains below all came from one sample that was sequenced in a study of CD8+ T cells in alopecia areata. cDNA serving as the sequencing template came from extracted, reverse transcribed RNA. Profiled with immunoSEQ multiplex PCR; TCRdb holds only in-frame clones, not every one. The record shows about 110,000 clones for this sample, with no singletons present. The sequenced material came from lesional skin. The receptors shown here come from a C3H/HeJ mouse with alopecia areata. MHC haplotype here: H2-k.

This clone was found a few times. Germline and genes here are mouse. The read is 4 residues too short to cover the CDR3 end, so that end is filled in from the germline J gene. This chain links TRBV19 with TRBJ2-4, with 9 bases that match TRBD1. The CDR3 totals 13 residues. Germline lookup yields CDR1 FNHDT and CDR2 SITEND (reference sequence). The CDR3 protein is CASSWTGENTLYF. The CDR3 DNA, read in part, is TGTGCCAGCAGTTGGACAGGGGAGAAC.

This clone was found a few times. Gene names and germline match the mouse. The read stops 4 residues short of the end of the CDR3; the missing end is completed from the germline J gene. The sample contains more than one DNA sequence encoding this CDR3. The chain uses TRBV13-1 and TRBJ2-5; no clear D. This CDR3 region has 14 residues. Germline V gene lookup returns CDR1 NSHNY and CDR2 SYGAGN. V was cut by 0 bases and J by 2 bases, with 7 bases left in between. Partial CDR3 DNA: TGTGCCAGCAGTGATGCATTGGGCCAAGAC. It is translated as CASSDALGQD. From start to end, the CDR3 is CASSDALGQDTQYF.

This clone showed up just a few times. Gene names refer to mouse genes. The read terminates 4 residues ahead of where the CDR3 ends, so the germline J gene completes it. The V and J genes are TRBV13-3 and TRBJ2-4; 10 nucleotides line up with TRBD1. J lost 0 bases, V lost 4 bases, and 2 bases had no gene match. CDR1 NNHDY and CDR2 SYVADS come from the germline V gene. CDR3 length: 15 amino acids. CDR3 DNA (partial): TGTGCCAGCAGTAGGACAGGGGGTAGTCAAAAC. It is translated as CASSRTGGSQN. The full CDR3 protein reads CASSRTGGSQNTLYF. The entire variable domain, with the rest obtained from reference TRBV13-3 and TRBJ2-4, is as follows: EAAVTQSPRSKVAVTGGKVTLSCHQTNNHDYMYWYRQDTGHGLRLIHYSYVADSTEKGDIPDGYKASRPSQENFSLILELASLSQTAVYFCASSRTGGSQNTLYFGAGTRLSVL.

Notes on this clone: Germline and genes here are mouse. The CDR3 end lies 4 residues beyond the end of the read and is filled in from the germline J gene. The chain recombines TRBV13-3 with TRBJ2-1; 7 bases line up with TRBD1. The germline V gene encodes CDR1 NNHDY and CDR2 SYVADS. CDR3 length: 15 amino acids. The trim removed 4 bases at V and 3 bases at J, leaving 7 bases unmatched. The DNA read from the CDR3 is TGTGCCAGCAGTATCCGGGACAGTCCCTATGCT. Its translation: CASSIRDSPYA. The entire CDR3 reads CASSIRDSPYAEQFF.

This clone was recorded at least ten times. At residue 11, the TCRdb protein and translated DNA are inconsistent; the protein given comes from the DNA. The gene names given are mouse names. The missing CDR3 end, 3 residues past where the read stops, is filled in from the germline J gene. V gene TRBV13-3 combines with J gene TRBJ1-6; 9 nucleotides agree with TRBD1. TRBJ1-6 belongs to the ORF category, with a function that is uncertain. This CDR3 contains 14 residues. V was pared by 2 bases and J by 10 bases, with 4 bases of the junction left unmatched. Germline V CDR1 and CDR2: NNHDY, SYVADS. This chain's CDR3 is CASSEQGARSPLYF. The CDR3 bases that were read are TGTGCCAGCAGTGAACAGGGGGCGCGGTCGCCC.

This clone was counted between two and nine times. Gene names are mouse gene names. The CDR3 end lies 4 residues beyond the end of the read and is filled in from the germline J gene. This rearrangement joins TRBV1 to TRBJ2-3, with D tentatively TRBD1 (7 bases). Per the germline V gene, CDR1 is NSQYPW and CDR2 is LRSPGD (reference sequence). Trimming shortened V by 3 bases and J by 0 bases, and 13 bases separated the two germline ends. The CDR3 is made up of 16 amino acids. The chain's CDR3 is CTCSAEGASSAETLYF. The CDR3 DNA, read in part, is TGCACCTGCAGTGCTGAGGGGGCGTCTAGTGCAGAA.

Remarks on this clone: Any gene name here is a mouse gene name. With the read ending 4 residues before the CDR3 end, the germline J gene is used to fill in that end. The chain is built from TRBV1 and TRBJ2-4; the match to TRBD2 covers 8 bases. Germline V gene sequence: CDR1 NSQYPW, CDR2 LRSPGD (reference sequence). With V trimmed by 0 bases and J by 0 bases, 2 bases remained unmatched. The CDR3 runs 16 residues. The CDR3 sequence: CTCSAEDWGSQNTLYF. The sequenced part of the CDR3 DNA is TGCACCTGCAGTGCAGAAGACTGGGGTAGTCAAAAC.

About this clone itself: The protein here is the DNA translation, as the TCRdb protein differs from it at residue 12. Here the gene names and germline are mouse. The read ends 3 residues early relative to the CDR3; the germline J gene fills the gap. V gene TRBV13-1 combines with J gene TRBJ1-3; perhaps TRBD1 as D (5 bases). The CDR3 spans 15 residues. V gave up 4 bases and J gave up 0 bases, with 11 bases separating them. Germline CDR1 is NSHNY and CDR2 is SYGAGN. CDR3 in amino acids: CASSSGFYSGNTLYF. CDR3 DNA (partial): TGTGCCAGCAGTTCAGGGTTTTATTCTGGAAATACG.

This clone was observed many times. Gene names and germline match the mouse. The observed sequence ends 4 residues before the CDR3 terminus, with the missing tail filled in from the germline J gene. This chain connects TRBV13-3 to TRBJ2-7; tentative D call: TRBD1 (6 bases). The germline gives CDR1 NNHDY, CDR2 SYVADS. The CDR3 extends over 14 amino acids. The ends were cut back, 5 bases at V and 0 bases at J, with 12 bases in the middle. Here the CDR3 reads CASSPDRSSYEQYF. The DNA read from the CDR3 is TGTGCCAGCAGCCCCGACAGGAGCTCCTAT.

Points on this clone: The genes are named according to mouse. The read comes to an end 4 residues before the CDR3 does, leaving the germline J gene to fill in the end. The chain combines TRBV31 with TRBJ2-1; a weak D match, TRBD2 (5 bases). CDR3 length: 14 amino acids. Germline values: CDR1 GKSSPN, CDR2 SITVG. V lost 0 bases and J lost 0, with 6 bases in between. The CDR3 bases that were read are TGTGCCTGGAGTCTAGGACTTAACTATGCT. This translates into CAWSLGLNYA. The complete CDR3 sequence is CAWSLGLNYAEQFF.

Details on this clone: These gene names are mouse names. CDR3 in amino acids: CASSGTGGWYAEQFF. CDR3 DNA, as far as it was read: TGTGCCAGCAGTGGGACAGGGGGCTGGTATGCT. The rearrangement links TRBV13-3 to TRBJ2-1; 11 nucleotides match TRBD1. With the read ending 4 residues before the CDR3 end, the germline J gene is used to fill in that end. The CDR3 is 15 amino acids. Looked up from germline, CDR1 is NNHDY and CDR2 is SYVADS. The junction had 3 bases not matched to a gene; V was cut back by 3 bases and J by 4 bases.

Remarks on this clone: Genes and germline come from the mouse. The read ends 4 residues early relative to the CDR3; the germline J gene fills the gap. The V call is TRBV13-3, the J call TRBJ2-7, with 9 bases fitting TRBD2. The CDR3 runs to 16 residues. Losses at the gene ends were 3 bases for V and 3 bases for J; bases not matched to a gene: 10. Germline V CDR1 and CDR2: NNHDY, SYVADS. The CDR3 sequence: CASSGSLRLGDYEQYF. The CDR3 DNA, read in part, is TGTGCCAGCAGTGGATCCCTCCGACTGGGGGACTAT.

This clone has just a few counts. The germline and genes are mouse ones. Sequencing ends 4 residues short of the CDR3 end; the germline J gene provides the rest. The chain joins TRBV13-2 to TRBJ1-1; 7 nucleotides align to TRBD1. The CDR3 is 14 amino acids. Germline-derived CDR1 and CDR2 are NNHNN and SYGAGS (reference sequence). With 0 bases clipped from V and 1 base from J, the junction kept 0 bases outside the gene matches. The CDR3: CASGDGTGNTEVFF. The sequenced CDR3 bases are TGTGCCAGCGGTGATGGGACAGGGAACACA.

The table lists this clone with many counts. All gene names here are mouse names. CDR3 residues: CASSGADWGYEQYF. CDR3 DNA, as far as it was read: TGTGCCAGCAGTGGGGCGGACTGGGGCTAT. The gene calls are TRBV13-3 and TRBJ2-7; 9 nucleotides align to TRBD2. The CDR3 end lies 4 residues beyond the end of the read and is filled in from the germline J gene. The germline CDR1 and CDR2 sequences are NNHDY and SYVADS. The CDR3 is 14 amino acids. V lost 3 bases, J lost 3 bases, and 4 bases stayed unmatched.

This clone occurred a few times. The gene names here belong to mouse. The read comes to an end 4 residues before the CDR3 does, leaving the germline J gene to fill in the end. The V call is TRBV1, the J call TRBJ1-4; TRBD1 agrees at 10 bases. The CDR3 spans 16 residues. V shed 6 bases and J 0 bases; nucleotides not matched to a gene: 4. Germline V gene lookup returns CDR1 NSQYPW and CDR2 LRSPGD (reference sequence). The CDR3 region is CTCSTGTGVSNERLFF. The sequenced CDR3 bases are TGCACCTGCAGCACCGGGACAGGGGTTTCCAACGAA.

About this clone itself: At residue 15, the TCRdb protein departs from the DNA translation, so the protein shown here was derived from the DNA itself. The germline and genes are mouse ones. The CDR3 is cut off 3 residues early in the read; its end comes from the germline J gene. This chain joins TRBV1 and TRBJ1-6; 11 bases map to TRBD1. TRBJ1-6 is an ORF; its function is uncertain. Germline values: CDR1 NSQYPW, CDR2 LRSPGD (reference sequence). The CDR3 has 18 amino acids. The sequenced CDR3 bases are TGCACTTGCAGTGCAGATAGGACAGGGGGCCCCTATAATTCGCCC. The encoded protein is CTCSADRTGGPYNSP. The CDR3 in its entirety is CTCSADRTGGPYNSPLYF.

On this clone itself: Gene names follow the mouse nomenclature. The CDR3 end falls 4 residues outside the read, so it is completed with the germline J gene. The chain carries TRBV13-3 and TRBJ2-7; 9 bases agree with TRBD2. The length of the CDR3 is 15 residues. Germline CDR1 NNHDY, CDR2 SYVADS. The CDR3 is CASSDATGGVYEQYF. The sequenced CDR3 bases are TGTGCCAGCAGTGATGCGACTGGGGGAGTTTAT.

This clone appeared a few times. At residue 12, the translated DNA and the protein in TCRdb do not agree; the protein given here is derived from the DNA. The genes and germline here are from mouse. Sequencing ends 3 residues short of the CDR3 end; the germline J gene provides the rest. The chain joins TRBV12-1 to TRBJ1-3; TRBD1 aligns across 8 bases. Trimming took 2 bases from V and 0 from J; bases not matched to a gene: 2. The CDR3 length is 15 residues. CDR1 is SGHSN, CDR2 HYEKVE, per germline. CDR3 DNA, as far as it was read: TGTGCCAGCTCTCAGGACAGGGCTTCTGGAAATACG. It codes for CASSQDRASGNT. The CDR3 in full is CASSQDRASGNTLYF. The full variable domain, with the rest looked up from reference TRBV12-1 and TRBJ1-3, is DSGVVQSPRHIIKEKGGRSVLTCIPISGHSNVVWYQQTLGKELKFLIQHYEKVERDKGFLPSRFSVQQFDDYHSEMNMSALELEDSAMYFCASSQDRASGNTLYFGEGSRLIVV.

Points on this clone: The TCRdb protein and the DNA translation do not line up at residue 12; the protein shown here was made by translating the DNA. Genes here carry mouse names. CDR3 loop: CASSLLDRGGSPLYF. The sequenced part of the CDR3 DNA is TGTGCCAGCAGCTTACTCGACAGGGGTGGATCGCCC. The rearrangement uses TRBV13-3 and TRBJ1-6; TRBD1 agrees at 8 bases. The read ends 3 residues early relative to the CDR3; the germline J gene fills the gap. TRBJ1-6 is classed as an ORF, of uncertain function. The CDR3 covers 15 residues. Trimming removed 5 bases from V and 10 bases from J; junction bases left unmatched: 11. Germline loops: CDR1 NNHDY, CDR2 SYVADS.

This clone was counted only a few times. Gene names and germline match the mouse. The CDR3 is cut off 4 residues early in the read; its end comes from the germline J gene. V and J are TRBV13-3 and TRBJ2-3, with D unresolved. Trimming pared 1 base from V and 0 bases from J, leaving 9 bases between. The germline CDR1 and CDR2 sequences are NNHDY and SYVADS. There are 15 residues in the CDR3. The sequenced CDR3 bases are TGTGCCAGCAGTGATAGTGCTGGAAGTGCAGAA. This sequence encodes CASSDSAGSAE. The full CDR3 protein is CASSDSAGSAETLYF.

With respect to this clone: Gene and germline names: mouse. Read coverage stops 4 residues before the CDR3 terminus; the germline J gene supplies the remainder. The chain recombines TRBV13-3 with TRBJ2-4; D might be TRBD2 (6 bases). This CDR3 contains 14 residues. Trimming left V 5 bases short and J 2 bases short, with 12 bases between. Germline lookup yields CDR1 NNHDY and CDR2 SYVADS. Here the CDR3 reads CASSEVGVQNTLYF. The CDR3 DNA, read in part, is TGTGCCAGCAGCGAGGTGGGGGTTCAAAAC.

This clone came up a few times. Gene names and germline match the mouse. The observed sequence ends 4 residues before the CDR3 terminus, with the missing tail filled in from the germline J gene. Other DNA sequences in the same sample also yield this CDR3. The gene calls are TRBV13-2 and TRBJ2-5, with 8 bases matching TRBD2. Losses at the gene ends were 0 bases for V and 2 bases for J; bases not matched to a gene: 2. Germline values: CDR1 NNHNN, CDR2 SYGAGS (reference sequence). The CDR3 length is 15 residues. The CDR3 reads CASGDELGGQDTQYF. The CDR3 DNA, read in part, is TGTGCCAGCGGTGATGAGCTGGGGGGCCAAGAC.

A word on this clone: Germline and genes here are mouse. The part of the CDR3 DNA that was read is TGCACCTGCAGTGAGAACTGGGGCAAGGGCGGG. This translates into CTCSENWGKGG. In full, the CDR3 reads CTCSENWGKGGQLYF. V is TRBV1 and J is TRBJ2-2; the match to TRBD2 covers 7 bases. The sequence runs out 4 residues before the end of the CDR3; the remainder is reconstructed from the germline J gene. The CDR3 loop spans 15 amino acids. The germline gives CDR1 NSQYPW, CDR2 LRSPGD (reference sequence).

There are a few counts of this clone. Genes here carry mouse names. The CDR3 end lies 4 residues beyond the end of the read and is filled in from the germline J gene. The chain couples TRBV17 to TRBJ2-7, with 8 bases aligning to TRBD2. Germline-derived CDR1 and CDR2 are MNHDT and YYDKIL. This CDR3 spans 14 amino acids. V shed 5 bases and J 0 bases; nucleotides not matched to a gene: 3. This chain's CDR3 is CASSYWGSSYEQYF. The part of the CDR3 DNA that was read is TGTGCTAGCAGTTACTGGGGGAGCTCCTAT.

In the case of this clone: The database protein in TCRdb disagrees with the DNA translation at residue 13; the sequence shown here was translated from the DNA. Mouse gene names apply. The CDR3 is cut off 3 residues early in the read; its end comes from the germline J gene. J is TRBJ1-6 and V is TRBV5; the match to TRBD1 covers 7 bases. TRBJ1-6 is annotated as an ORF whose role is uncertain. In germline, CDR1 is LGHNA, CDR2 YNLKQL (reference sequence). This CDR3 spans 16 amino acids. V shed 0 bases and J 4 bases; nucleotides not matched to a gene: 3. Incomplete CDR3 DNA: TGTGCCAGCAGCCAAGAAGCGGACAGGTATAATTCGCCC. The encoded protein is CASSQEADRYNSP. In full, the CDR3 is CASSQEADRYNSPLYF.

Concerning this clone itself: The gene symbols are mouse symbols. The read finishes 4 residues shy of the CDR3 end, and the germline J gene is used to complete it. The chain is built from TRBV1 and TRBJ2-2; a possible D gene is TRBD1 (5 bases). Germline CDR1 is NSQYPW and CDR2 is LRSPGD (reference sequence). Trimming stripped 0 bases from V and 1 base from J, with 12 bases between. The CDR3 has 17 amino acids. The CDR3 DNA, read in part, is TGCACCTGCAGTGCAGAACCCACAGGAGTAAACACCGGG. Translation: CTCSAEPTGVNTG. The complete CDR3 protein is CTCSAEPTGVNTGQLYF.

To note about this clone: The protein here is the DNA translation, as the TCRdb protein differs from it at residue 12. Any gene name here is a mouse gene name. The sequenced fragment ends 3 residues before the CDR3 boundary, so the rest is inferred from the germline J gene. The chain joins TRBV1 to TRBJ1-3, with D hard to call. This CDR3 spans 15 amino acids. Per the germline V gene, CDR1 is NSQYPW and CDR2 is LRSPGD (reference sequence). Trimming pared 3 bases from V and 0 bases from J, leaving 9 bases between. The sequenced part of the CDR3 DNA is TGCACCTGCAGTGCCGACACATATTCTGGAAATACG. This sequence encodes CTCSADTYSGNT. The entire CDR3 reads CTCSADTYSGNTLYF. The variable domain in full, with the rest retrieved from reference TRBV1 and TRBJ1-3, is VTLLEQNPRWRLVPRGQAVNLRCILKNSQYPWMSWYQQDLQKQLQWLFTLRSPGDKEVKSLPGADYLATRVTDTELRLQVANMSQGRTLYCTCSADTYSGNTLYFGEGSRLIVV.

This clone was detected only a few times. Mouse names are used for the genes. The read comes to an end 4 residues before the CDR3 does, leaving the germline J gene to fill in the end. The V and J genes are TRBV13-1 and TRBJ2-1, with TRBD1 identical over 7 bases. After removal of 7 bases from V and 3 bases from J, the junction contained 4 bases not matched to a gene. Germline V gene data show CDR1 as NSHNY and CDR2 as SYGAGN. The CDR3 totals 13 residues. CDR3 DNA, as far as it was read: TGTGCCAGCTCTCCAGGGGGCTATGCT. Amino acids: CASSPGGYA. The CDR3, in full, reads CASSPGGYAEQFF.

This clone showed up just a few times. All gene names here are mouse names. Coverage ceases 4 residues before the CDR3 finishes, and the germline J gene fills in the end. The rearrangement links TRBV1 to TRBJ2-3; 7 nucleotides align to TRBD2. The CDR3 runs 15 residues. The germline CDR1 and CDR2 sequences are NSQYPW and LRSPGD (reference sequence). This CDR3 reads CTCSAEGTEGETLYF. The covered CDR3 bases are TGCACCTGCAGTGCAGAAGGGACTGAGGGAGAA.

This clone showed up just a few times. These gene names are mouse names. The CDR3 end lies 4 residues beyond the end of the read and is filled in from the germline J gene. This sequence joins TRBV1 and TRBJ2-3; the match to TRBD2 covers 10 bases. This CDR3 has 16 residues. Germline trimming cut 5 bases from V and 1 base from J; bases unmatched to any gene: 6. CDR1 NSQYPW and CDR2 LRSPGD come from the germline V gene (reference sequence). The CDR3 sequence is CTCSSWTGGGAETLYF. CDR3 DNA (partial): TGCACCTGCAGTTCTTGGACTGGGGGAGGTGCAGAA.